The 32 T cell receptor beta chains listed next were all sequenced from one sample in a study of cytomegalovirus exposure and HLA in healthy donors. Both 60 Vbeta primers and 13 Jbeta primers went into the PCR. Clones were read by immunoSEQ multiplex PCR, and TCRdb kept only the in-frame ones, dropping some. The sample records under 200,000 clones, around 84% being singletons. The sequenced sample consisted of PBMCs. Receptor source: a woman younger than 30 in good health and CMV-seronegative.

The chain employs TRBV6-5 and TRBJ2-1; D unresolved. CDR1 MNHEY and CDR2 SVGAGI come from the germline V gene. The CDR3 length is 15 residues. V lost 0 bases and J 8 bases, leaving 14 bases between the germline ends. The CDR3 is CASSYSRLANHEQFF. The CDR3 nucleotides are TGTGCCAGCAGTTACTCGAGGTTGGCGAACCATGAGCAGTTCTTC.

A few counts support this clone. The gene calls are TRBV5-1 and TRBJ2-3; D call uncertain. The CDR3 sequence is 13 residues long. In germline, CDR1 is SGHRS, CDR2 YFSETQ. The V gene lost 0 bases and the J gene lost 4 bases, with 6 bases spanning the gap. CDR3 sequence (DNA): TGCGCCAGCAGCTTGGCTTATGCAGATACGCAGTATTTT. Its protein product is CASSLAYADTQYF.

The V gene is TRBV5-1, the J gene TRBJ2-7; D remains ambiguous. Germline V lookup: CDR1 SGHRS, CDR2 YFSETQ. With 3 bases removed from V and 7 bases from J, the gap between germline ends came to 8 bases. The CDR3 spans 11 residues. CDR3 nucleotide sequence: TGCGCCAGCAGCTGGGCTGGGGAGCAGTACGTC. Translating gives CASSWAGEQYV.

The chain recombines TRBV6-1 with TRBJ2-5, with D possibly being TRBD2 (6 bases). The CDR3 sequence is 14 residues long. Germline lookup yields CDR1 MNHNS and CDR2 SASEGT. Trimming shortened V by 6 bases and J by 0 bases, and 11 bases separated the two germline ends. The chain's CDR3 is CASSRDLYQETQYF. Written as DNA, the CDR3 is TGTGCCAGCAGCAGGGACTTGTACCAAGAGACCCAGTACTTC.

The chain combines TRBV29-1 with TRBJ2-7; D is perhaps TRBD1 (6 bases). Trimming took 6 bases from V and 2 from J, leaving 17 bases between them. Germline lookup yields CDR1 SQVTM and CDR2 ANQGSEA. The CDR3 has 14 amino acids. CDR3 sequence reads: CSVRRDTQTYEQYF. The CDR3 DNA reads as TGCAGCGTCCGACGGGACACCCAAACCTACGAGCAGTACTTC.

The chain recombines TRBV2 with TRBJ2-4; D is perhaps TRBD2 (5 bases). Per the germline V gene, CDR1 is SNHLY and CDR2 is FYNNEI. This CDR3 is built from 15 residues. With 1 base removed from V and 0 bases from J, the gap between germline ends came to 7 bases. DNA for the CDR3: TGTGCCAGCAGTGAAGGCGGGCTAGCCAAAAACATTCAGTACTTC. Protein sequence: CASSEGGLAKNIQYF.

The chain has TRBV5-8 and TRBJ1-5; no reliable D call. Germline V lookup: CDR1 SGHTS, CDR2 YDEGEE. The germline V and J ends were trimmed by 2 bases and 4 bases, with 7 bases remaining between them. This CDR3 contains 13 residues. CDR3 protein: CASSFRENQPQHF. For the CDR3, the DNA is TGTGCCAGCAGCTTTCGGGAGAATCAGCCCCAGCATTTT.

The chain carries TRBV7-2 and TRBJ1-6, with a weak D call TRBD1 (5 bases). Germline CDR1 SGHTA, CDR2 FQGNSA. The CDR3 consists of 15 residues. Deletions cut 0 bases from V and 9 bases from J, with 12 bases between. The CDR3 loop reads CASSLAPGSTSPLHF. For the CDR3, the DNA is TGTGCCAGCAGCTTAGCGCCAGGGTCCACTTCACCCCTCCACTTT.

This clone appeared a single time. This chain joins TRBV6-1 and TRBJ2-5, with a tentative D call TRBD1 (5 bases). The DNA end lines up better with TRBJ2-7; the J call may be wrong. This CDR3 has 14 residues. Germline values: CDR1 MNHNS, CDR2 SASEGT. This CDR3 is CASSNPGQRYEQYF. In nucleotides, the CDR3 is TGTGCCAGCAGTAACCCAGGGCAACGGTACGAGCAGTACTTC.

This chain uses TRBV28 with TRBJ2-5; D is unclear. The germline gives CDR1 MDHEN, CDR2 SYDVKM. Trimming cost V 2 bases and J 7 bases, with 14 bases left between them. The CDR3 is 14 residues long. The CDR3 protein is CASSLVRILGTQYF. CDR3 sequence (DNA): TGTGCCAGCAGTTTAGTAAGAATCCTCGGGACCCAGTACTTC.

This chain connects TRBV9 to TRBJ2-5, with 11 bases aligning to TRBD2. Per the germline V gene, CDR1 is SGDLS and CDR2 is YYNGEE. Trimming cost V 0 bases and J 2 bases; bases outside gene matches: 9. This CDR3 region has 18 residues. CDR3 sequence: CASSVGASGRQIQETQYF. The CDR3 DNA reads TGTGCCAGCAGCGTAGGGGCTAGCGGGAGGCAAATTCAAGAGACCCAGTACTTC. The full variable domain, completed using reference TRBV9 and TRBJ2-5, is DSGVTQTPKHLITATGQRVTLRCSPRSGDLSVYWYQQSLDQGLQFLIQYYNGEERAKGNILERFSAQQFPDLHSELNLSSLELGDSALYFCASSVGASGRQIQETQYFGPGTRLLVL.

In this sample, this clone turned up once. The chain combines TRBV2 with TRBJ2-2; 7 positions agree with TRBD2. After removal of 3 bases from V and 5 bases from J, the junction contained 6 bases not matched to a gene. Germline V gene lookup returns CDR1 SNHLY and CDR2 FYNNEI. This CDR3 has 15 amino acids. The DNA for the CDR3 is TGTGCCAGCAGTGATAGCGGGTATAGTACCGGGGAGCTGTTTTTT. The encoded protein is CASSDSGYSTGELFF.

Concerning this clone: Mismatch with germline at one junction end may stem from a read error. The J gene is TRBJ2-2, the V gene TRBV7-9; 11 bases fit TRBD2. This CDR3 has 18 amino acids. Germline CDR1 SEHNR, CDR2 FQNEAQ (reference sequence). The CDR3, as DNA: TGTTCCAGCAACTTTCCTACTACTAGCGGGAGACCAACCGGGGAGCTGTTTTTT. Its translation is CSSNFPTTSGRPTGELFF.

There are a few counts of this clone. In DNA, the CDR3 is TGTGCCAGCAGCGGGTGGAGGCTGGCTTTCTTT. It translates to CASSGWRLAFF. This chain uses TRBV2 with TRBJ1-1; D uncertain. Germline-derived CDR1 and CDR2 are SNHLY and FYNNEI. V lost 6 bases and J lost 11, with 13 bases in between. The CDR3 has 11 residues.

The J gene is TRBJ2-3, the V gene TRBV15, with unresolved D. Germline-derived CDR1 and CDR2 are LNHNV and YYDKDF (reference sequence). The germline V and J ends were trimmed by 4 bases and 6 bases, with 8 bases remaining between them. The CDR3 loop spans 12 amino acids. CDR3 sequence: CATSTYGDTQYF. The CDR3 DNA reads TGTGCCACCAGCACTTATGGCGATACGCAGTATTTT.

The chain employs TRBV2 and TRBJ2-5; 11 bases map to TRBD2. CDR1 is SNHLY and CDR2 is FYNNEI in the germline V gene. This CDR3 spans 16 amino acids. Losses at the gene ends were 3 bases for V and 5 bases for J; bases not matched to a gene: 8. CDR3 sequence: CASSERVAGGRETQYF. CDR3 nucleotides: TGTGCCAGCAGTGAGAGGGTAGCGGGAGGGCGTGAGACCCAGTACTTC.

This rearrangement joins TRBV28 to TRBJ1-2; the match to TRBD1 covers 8 bases. This CDR3 has 14 amino acids. Germline V lookup: CDR1 MDHEN, CDR2 SYDVKM. V shed 6 bases and J 8 bases; nucleotides not matched to a gene: 11. CDR3 nucleotides: TGTGCCAGCAGACTCCTCCAGGGGGCTGGGGGCTACACCTTC. Amino acids: CASRLLQGAGGYTF.

With regard to this clone: Its ends do not fully match the called genes, so a read error is possible. This rearrangement joins TRBV7-9 to TRBJ2-2; 13 bases line up with TRBD2. Germline lookup yields CDR1 SEHNR and CDR2 FQNEAQ (reference sequence). The CDR3 length is 17 residues. Here the CDR3 DNA reads TGTTCCAGCGCGTCCTGGACTAGCGGGAGCGGGGCCGGGGAGCTGTTTTTT. Protein sequence: CSSASWTSGSGAGELFF.

The chain has TRBV27 and TRBJ1-2; D possibly corresponds to TRBD1 (5 bases). The germline V gene has CDR1 MNHEY and CDR2 SMNVEV (reference sequence). The CDR3 consists of 15 residues. Trimming shortened V by 1 base and J by 6 bases, and 15 bases separated the two germline ends. CDR3 in DNA: TGTGCCAGCAGTTTATACTATCCAGGGTCGGATGGCTACACCTTC. Its protein product is CASSLYYPGSDGYTF.

The CDR3 DNA follows: TGTGCGATAGGGCGGGGGGCGAATGGCTACACCTTC. Translated, it gives CAIGRGANGYTF. The chain is built from TRBV28 and TRBJ1-2; the D gene is possibly TRBD1 (6 bases). The length of the CDR3 is 12 residues. The germline gives CDR1 MDHEN, CDR2 SYDVKM.

The genes are TRBV30 and TRBJ2-3, with 7 bases lining up with TRBD2. This CDR3 is 14 amino acids long. Germline-derived CDR1 and CDR2 are GTSNPN and SVGIG (reference sequence). J gave up 0 bases and V 4 bases, and 4 bases lay outside the gene matches. The CDR3 region has the DNA TGTGCCTGGACTCAGCGGGGAAGCACAGATACGCAGTATTTT. Translated, it gives CAWTQRGSTDTQYF.

V gene TRBV9 combines with J gene TRBJ2-1, with D maybe TRBD1 (6 bases). Germline CDR1 reads SGDLS; CDR2 reads YYNGEE. Trimming shortened V by 0 bases and J by 9 bases, and 10 bases separated the two germline ends. The length of the CDR3 is 13 residues. CDR3 residues: CASSVEGGAEQFF. The CDR3 DNA reads TGTGCCAGCAGCGTAGAAGGGGGAGCTGAGCAGTTCTTC.

The J gene is TRBJ2-5, the V gene TRBV11-2; TRBD1 aligns across 7 bases. After removal of 2 bases from V and 7 bases from J, the junction contained 7 bases not matched to a gene. CDR1 and CDR2 from the germline V gene are SGHAT and FQNNGV. The length of the CDR3 is 14 residues. CDR3 sequence (DNA): TGTGCCAGCAGCTTAATTACCTCAGGGGGGACCCAGTACTTC. It encodes CASSLITSGGTQYF.

The V and J genes are TRBV7-7 and TRBJ2-5; 12 bases are a match to TRBD2. Germline lookup yields CDR1 SSHAT and CDR2 FNYEAQ (reference sequence). The CDR3 contains 15 residues. The CDR3 region is CASLLTSGSSKTQYF. CDR3 in DNA: TGTGCTAGCTTATTGACTAGCGGGAGTTCAAAGACCCAGTACTTC.

A few counts support this clone. J is TRBJ1-2 and V is TRBV6-5; tentative D call: TRBD1 (6 bases). The germline gives CDR1 MNHEY, CDR2 SVGAGI. The CDR3 loop spans 12 amino acids. V dropped 5 bases and J dropped 5 bases, with 9 bases sitting between them. In DNA, the CDR3 is TGTGCCAGCAGTCGGGACATGTATGGCTACACCTTC. Translation gives CASSRDMYGYTF.

This chain uses TRBV7-9 with TRBJ1-2; D unresolved. CDR3 length equals 12 residues. Germline V gives CDR1 SEHNR, CDR2 FQNEAQ (reference sequence). For the CDR3, the DNA is TGTTCCTGCCTGGAACGAGGCCTTGGCTACACCTTC. The encoded protein is CSCLERGLGYTF. The complete variable domain, with remaining parts taken from reference TRBV7-9 and TRBJ1-2, reads DTGVSQNPRHKITKRGQNVTFRCDPISEHNRLYWYRQTLGQGPEFLTYFQNEAQLEKSRLLSDRFSAERPKGSFSTLEIQRTEQGDSAMYLCSCLERGLGYTFGSGTRLTVV.

In its sample, this clone was seen a few times. The CDR3, as DNA: TGTGCCAGCAGCTTGGAAGGGGGAACCGAAGCTTTCTTT. This encodes CASSLEGGTEAFF. The chain links TRBV5-8 to TRBJ1-1; D is possibly TRBD1 (6 bases). The CDR3 is 13 amino acids. Deletions cut 0 bases from V and 8 bases from J, with 11 bases between. Germline loops: CDR1 SGHTS, CDR2 YDEGEE.

This clone was counted once. The V call is TRBV19, the J call TRBJ2-3; D ambiguous. Trimming pared 4 bases from V and 5 bases from J, leaving 16 bases between. CDR1 is LNHDA, CDR2 SQIVND, per germline (reference sequence). The CDR3 sequence is 15 residues long. The CDR3 DNA reads TGTGCCAGTAGTACCCAGAGGAACTTGTTAGATACGCAGTATTTT. Residues: CASSTQRNLLDTQYF.

Here the CDR3 reads CATSRDMRTSGTDTQYF. DNA of the CDR3: TGTGCCACCAGCAGAGATATGAGGACTAGCGGGACAGATACGCAGTATTTT. V is TRBV15 and J is TRBJ2-3, with 11 bases lining up with TRBD2. After removal of 0 bases from V and 3 bases from J, the junction contained 5 bases not matched to a gene. The germline CDR1 and CDR2 sequences are LNHNV and YYDKDF (reference sequence). This CDR3 spans 17 amino acids. The entire variable domain, with the rest obtained from reference TRBV15 and TRBJ2-3, is as follows: DAMVIQNPRYQVTQFGKPVTLSCSQTLNHNVMYWYQQKSSQAPKLLFHYYDKDFNNEADTPDNFQSRRPNTSFCFLDIRSPGLGDTAMYLCATSRDMRTSGTDTQYFGPGTRLTVL.

On this clone itself: This CDR3 is also generated by other DNA sequences in the sample. V usage is TRBV7-6 and J usage is TRBJ2-3; D perhaps matches TRBD1 (6 bases). Germline values: CDR1 SGHVS, CDR2 FNYEAQ. Trimming pared 5 bases from V and 0 bases from J, leaving 9 bases between. This CDR3 is built from 14 residues. DNA for the CDR3: TGTGCCAGCAGCCCTGGACAGAGCACAGATACGCAGTATTTT. Protein product: CASSPGQSTDTQYF.

This chain uses TRBV28 with TRBJ2-5; no clear D. The germline gives CDR1 MDHEN, CDR2 SYDVKM. This CDR3 comprises 16 residues. Deletions cut 2 bases from V and 2 bases from J, with 15 bases between. DNA of the CDR3: TGTGCCAGCAGTTTACGGCAGGTGGCTCAGCAAGAGACCCAGTACTTC. Translated: CASSLRQVAQQETQYF.

The rearrangement links TRBV2 to TRBJ2-1; TRBD2 aligns across 7 bases. This CDR3 comprises 14 residues. Germline V gives CDR1 SNHLY, CDR2 FYNNEI. V lost 4 bases, J lost 8 bases, and 8 bases stayed unmatched. The CDR3 DNA sequence: TGTGCCAGCAGTGGACTAGCTCAGGCTCATGAGCAGTTCTTC. It yields the protein CASSGLAQAHEQFF.